The source of this T cell receptor (beta chain) is a study of T-cell reconstitution after alpha-beta-depleted transplantation in children. The library targeted TCRbeta and was prepared with unique molecular identifiers. MiXCR was run by TCRdb on the PCR reads, yielding one entry per CDR3 protein. The table lists some 390,000 distinct CDR3 sequences, roughly 21% of them singletons. This clonotype was found many times. The germline CDR1 and CDR2 sequences are DFQATT and SNEGSKA (reference sequence). The CDR3 length is 15 residues. V lost 3 bases to trimming and J lost 1 base, with 12 bases between them.

The sample here was PBMCs from the stem cell graft donor, taken from the stem cell graft. This TCR was recovered from a human donor who donated a stem cell graft to a child with acute myeloid leukemia. This chain joins TRBV20-1 and TRBJ2-2, with D maybe TRBD1 (6 bases). CDR3 residues: CSASSWGRNTGELFF. In DNA, the CDR3 is TGCAGTGCTAGCTCTTGGGGGCGGAACACCGGGGAGCTGTTTTTT.